The next 9 T cell receptor beta chains were all read from a single sample in a study of shared clonotypes between healthy human individuals. The assay was immunoSEQ multiplex PCR, and TCRdb's table has in-frame clones only and misses some. In the table there are 110,000 or so clones, about two thirds of which are singletons. The sample comprised memory CD8+ T cells sorted from blood. Subset of the sample: CD45RO+ cells pooled with CCR7-negative TemRA cells. Receptors originate from a woman in her twenties or thirties in good health.

V gene TRBV9 combines with J gene TRBJ1-1, with D unclear. The CDR3 has 16 amino acids. Germline assignment: CDR1 SGDLS and CDR2 YYNGEE. The V end was cut by 4 bases, the J end by 5 bases, with 21 bases between. The CDR3 here is CASSPKRAGLETEAFF. DNA of the CDR3: TGTGCCAGCAGCCCAAAAAGGGCCGGTCTGGAGACTGAAGCTTTCTTT.

As to this clone: Since a much larger clone is just one base distant, this may be a read error. This chain joins TRBV2 and TRBJ2-5; D remains ambiguous. The J call could be wrong; TRBJ2-7 is a better fit for the DNA end. The CDR3 sequence is 10 residues long. Germline V gene lookup returns CDR1 SNHLY and CDR2 FYNNEI. This CDR3 reads CASSVYEQYF. The DNA for the CDR3 is TGTGCCAGCAGTGTATACGAGCAGTACTTC.

This chain connects TRBV6-6 to TRBJ1-2, with D hard to call. Trimming shortened V by 5 bases and J by 2 bases, and 9 bases separated the two germline ends. CDR1 and CDR2 from the germline V gene are MNHNY and SVGAGI (reference sequence). CDR3 length: 13 amino acids. CDR3 bases: TGTGCCAGCAGTCCATACTTGAACTATGGCTACACCTTC. Protein: CASSPYLNYGYTF.

This chain uses TRBV5-1 with TRBJ1-1; 8 bases align to TRBD1. The CDR3 spans 15 residues. The V gene's germline CDR1 is SGHRS and CDR2 YFSETQ. V dropped 0 bases and J dropped 0; count of bases not matched to a gene: 1. The CDR3 region has the DNA TGCGCCAGCAGCTTGGGACAGGGGTTGAACACTGAAGCTTTCTTT. This gives the protein CASSLGQGLNTEAFF. Using reference TRBV5-1 and TRBJ1-1 for the parts outside the CDR3, the full variable domain is KAGVTQTPRYLIKTRGQQVTLSCSPISGHRSVSWYQQTPGQGLQFLFEYFSETQRNKGNFPGRFSGRQFSNSRSEMNVSTLELGDSALYLCASSLGQGLNTEAFFGQGTRLTVV.

The table lists this clone with a few counts. This chain joins TRBV4-2 and TRBJ1-2; TRBD1 might be the D (6 bases). Germline V lookup: CDR1 LGHNA, CDR2 YNFKEQ. Trimming stripped 2 bases from V and 4 bases from J, with 14 bases between. The CDR3 spans 15 residues. CDR3 sequence reads: CASSQSGQRLYGYTF. DNA for the CDR3: TGTGCCAGCAGCCAATCAGGACAGCGCCTCTATGGCTACACCTTC.

This clone was seen a few times. The V call is TRBV11-1, the J call TRBJ2-7; 7 positions agree with TRBD1. The CDR3 sequence is 14 residues long. Trimming took 5 bases from V and 2 from J; bases not matched to a gene: 6. Germline V gene data show CDR1 as SGHAT and CDR2 as FQDESV (reference sequence). Here the CDR3 reads CASSSGDSTYEQYF. CDR3 nucleotides: TGTGCCAGCAGCAGTGGGGACAGCACCTACGAGCAGTACTTC.

This clone was observed a handful of times. This chain joins TRBV4-1 and TRBJ1-5, with D possibly being TRBD1 (5 bases). This CDR3 spans 13 amino acids. Per the germline V gene, CDR1 is MGHRA and CDR2 is YSYEKL. The V end was cut by 5 bases, the J end by 5 bases, with 10 bases between. The CDR3 DNA follows: TGCGCCAGCAGCGAAGGGGTACATCAGCCCCAGCATTTT. The encoded protein is CASSEGVHQPQHF.

This sequence joins TRBV6-1 and TRBJ2-5, with 13 bases lining up with TRBD2. The CDR3 totals 16 residues. The V gene end was trimmed by 4 bases and the J gene end by 5 bases; junction bases not matched to a gene: 7. Germline CDR1 and CDR2: MNHNS and SASEGT. CDR3 sequence reads: CASSARTSGSWETQYF. The CDR3 bases are TGTGCCAGCAGTGCCCGGACTAGCGGGAGTTGGGAGACCCAGTACTTC.

This clone was seen many times. The chain carries TRBV6-4 and TRBJ2-2; D is possibly TRBD1 or TRBD2 (5 bases each). Germline V CDR1 and CDR2: MRHNA, SNTAGT. Trimming removed 11 bases from V and 4 bases from J, with 20 bases in between. This CDR3 has 15 residues. DNA for the CDR3: TGTGCCTCATCCAGGGACGGAGAGGGCACCGGGGAGCTGTTTTTT. This gives the protein CASSRDGEGTGELFF.